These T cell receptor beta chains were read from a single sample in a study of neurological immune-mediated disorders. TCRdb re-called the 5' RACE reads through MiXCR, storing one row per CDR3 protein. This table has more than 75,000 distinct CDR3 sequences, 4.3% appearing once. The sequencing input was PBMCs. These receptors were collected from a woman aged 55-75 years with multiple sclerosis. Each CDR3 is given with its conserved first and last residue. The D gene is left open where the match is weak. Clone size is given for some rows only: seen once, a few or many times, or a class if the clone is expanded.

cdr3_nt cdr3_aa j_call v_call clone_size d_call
TGCGCCAGCAGCTTGCCCCACTTTGGGGGTACTAACTATGGCTACACCTTC CASSLPHFGGTNYGYTF TRBJ1-2 TRBV5-1 many -
TGCAGTGCTAGGGACTTTCTGACCGGGGAGCAGTTCTTC CSARDFLTGEQFF TRBJ2-1 TRBV20-1 many -
TGTGCCTCTGGGCAGACCCATGAAGCTTTCTTT CASGQTHEAFF TRBJ1-1 TRBV7-9 many -
TGTGCCAGCAGCATCGACAGGGACACTGAAGCTTTCTTT CASSIDRDTEAFF TRBJ1-1 TRBV7-8 many TRBD1
TGTGCCAGCAGCTTACGAGTGGGGCAGGGTGGGGACAATGAGCAGTTCTTC CASSLRVGQGGDNEQFF TRBJ2-1 TRBV11-1 many -
TGTGCCAGCAGTGATCGGACAGGGGGCTCTCAGCCCCAGCATTTT CASSDRTGGSQPQHF TRBJ1-5 TRBV6-5 many TRBD1
TGTGCCTGGAGGGAGGAAGTGAACACTGAAGCTTTCTTT CAWREEVNTEAFF TRBJ1-1 TRBV30 few -
TGTGCCAGCAGGGCTGGACTAGCGGGGGGGTCCTACGAGCAGTACTTC CASRAGLAGGSYEQYF TRBJ2-7 TRBV5-5 many TRBD2
TGTGCCAGCAGCTTAGACCGGGCCAATAATTCACCCCTCCACTTT CASSLDRANNSPLHF TRBJ1-6 TRBV7-6 many -
TGCGCCAGCAGCTCAGGACCCCCGGTACACCGGTCTGGGGCCAACGTCCTGACTTTC CASSSGPPVHRSGANVLTF TRBJ2-6 TRBV5-1 - -
TGTGCCAGCAGCTTAGCTCCCGCAGGGACCTATGGCTACACCTTC CASSLAPAGTYGYTF TRBJ1-2 TRBV7-8 many -
TGCGCCAGCAGCCAAGCACCCGGGGGGGACCGCACAGATACGCAGTATTTT CASSQAPGGDRTDTQYF TRBJ2-3 TRBV5-1 many TRBD2
TGTGCCAGCTCCCCCTCGGAGTCAGATACGCAGTATTTT CASSPSESDTQYF TRBJ2-3 TRBV18 many -
TGCAGCGTTGGGGATGACACCTATAGCAATCAGCCCCAGCATTTT CSVGDDTYSNQPQHF TRBJ1-5 TRBV29-1 many -
TGTGCCAGCAGCCAAGGAACAGTGGCGGGGGGGGAAAACATTCAGTACTTC CASSQGTVAGGENIQYF TRBJ2-4 TRBV4-2 many TRBD2
TGCGCCAGCATAAACCCCGAGGGGGGCTCGAACACTGAAGCTTTCTTT CASINPEGGSNTEAFF TRBJ1-1 TRBV5-1 many -
TGCGCCAGCAGCTTGCAGGGATCCACAGATACGCAGTATTTT CASSLQGSTDTQYF TRBJ2-3 TRBV5-1 many -
TGTGCCAGCAGTTTATCAGAACAGGGCGTGAGGAGTAATCAGCCCCAGCATTTT CASSLSEQGVRSNQPQHF TRBJ1-5 TRBV27 - -
TGTGCCAGCAGAGGAAGCAGCACAGATACGCAGTATTTT CASRGSSTDTQYF TRBJ2-3 TRBV27 many -
TGTGCCAGCAGTGAGGGGACAGAAGAGACCCAGTACTTC CASSEGTEETQYF TRBJ2-5 TRBV6-1 many TRBD1
TGTGCCAGCAGTCCCCGGTCATCTACTACTTTTAGCAATCAGCCCCAGCATTTT CASSPRSSTTFSNQPQHF TRBJ1-5 TRBV28 many -
TGCAGTGCTAGAGATTACAGGGTCCAGAACACCGGGGAGCTGTTTTTT CSARDYRVQNTGELFF TRBJ2-2 TRBV20-1 many -
TGTGCCAGCAGCTTAGAGGGGACAGTCCTTAACACTGAAGCTTTCTTT CASSLEGTVLNTEAFF TRBJ1-1 TRBV7-6 many TRBD1
TGCGCCAGCAGAGGAGGGGTGGAAGCCAAAAACATTCAGTACTTC CASRGGVEAKNIQYF TRBJ2-4 TRBV5-1 many -
TGTGCCAGCAGCGTATCCGTCTTTAGCGGGTTCGAGCAGTACTTC CASSVSVFSGFEQYF TRBJ2-7 TRBV9 many TRBD2
TGCAGTGCACCGAAGCAGGGAAATAGCAATCAGCCCCAGCATTTT CSAPKQGNSNQPQHF TRBJ1-5 TRBV20-1 many -
TGCGCCAGCAGCTTGTTGACCGCTCCGAGCACCGGGGAGCTGTTTTTT CASSLLTAPSTGELFF TRBJ2-2 TRBV5-1 many -
TGTGCCAGCAGTTACTCGACAGGGAACTACGAGCAGTACTTC CASSYSTGNYEQYF TRBJ2-7 TRBV6-6 many TRBD1
TGTGCCACCAGTAAGGAACTCTCTGGAAACACCATATATTTT CATSKELSGNTIYF TRBJ1-3 TRBV15 many -
TGTGCCAGCAGGCTAGCGGGGGATACGCAGTATTTT CASRLAGDTQYF TRBJ2-3 TRBV12-3/TRBV12-4 many TRBD2
TGCAGTGTAACCCGGGGCTCGAGCGAGCAGTACTTC CSVTRGSSEQYF TRBJ2-7 TRBV20-1 many -
TGCGCCAGCAGCTTGGGGACAGCGAACACCGGGGAGCTGTTTTTT CASSLGTANTGELFF TRBJ2-2 TRBV5-1 many -
TGTGCCAGCTCAATCGAAGTTCCACTAAGCTCCTACGAGCAGTACTTC CASSIEVPLSSYEQYF TRBJ2-7 TRBV18 many -
TGCAGCGTTGAATGGAGCACTGAAGCTTTCTTT CSVEWSTEAFF TRBJ1-1 TRBV29-1 many -
TGTGCCAGCAGCATTGGACAGACCCAGTACTTC CASSIGQTQYF TRBJ2-5 TRBV7-8 many -